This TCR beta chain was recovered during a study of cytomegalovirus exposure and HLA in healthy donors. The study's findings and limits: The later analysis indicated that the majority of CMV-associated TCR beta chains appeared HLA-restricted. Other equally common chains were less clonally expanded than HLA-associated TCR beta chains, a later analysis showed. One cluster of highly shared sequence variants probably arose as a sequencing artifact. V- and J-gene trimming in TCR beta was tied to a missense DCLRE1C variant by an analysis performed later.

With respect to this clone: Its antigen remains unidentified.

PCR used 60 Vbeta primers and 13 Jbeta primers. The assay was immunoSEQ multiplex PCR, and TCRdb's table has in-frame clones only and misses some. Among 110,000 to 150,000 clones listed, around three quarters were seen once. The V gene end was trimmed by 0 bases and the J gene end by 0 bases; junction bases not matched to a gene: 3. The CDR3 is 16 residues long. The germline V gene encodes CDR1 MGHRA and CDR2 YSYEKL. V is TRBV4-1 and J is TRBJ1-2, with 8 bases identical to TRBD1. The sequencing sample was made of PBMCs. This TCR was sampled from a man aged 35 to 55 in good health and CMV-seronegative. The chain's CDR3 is CASSQDSGQANYGYTF. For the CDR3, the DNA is TGCGCCAGCAGCCAAGACTCGGGACAGGCTAACTATGGCTACACCTTC.